Here is one TCR beta chain with its context. A single count supports this clone. What this receptor recognizes is not known. Base qualities are missing; no much larger clone stands one base away. Other nucleotide sequences from this sample produce the same CDR3. The sample originates from a study of cytomegalovirus exposure and HLA in healthy donors (dated by TCRdb to the late 2010s). With respect to the entire study: An earlier analysis of roughly 610 of the donors reported around 280 Gb of sequence data and 117 million unique TCR beta sequences obtained from about 179 million T cells. About 280 gigabases of sequencing data and 91 million or so unique TCR sequences made up an early release that covered roughly 670 HLA-typed donors. Of the roughly 410 genotyped donors, over 80% were placed in the genetic ancestry cluster associated with self-reported Caucasian donors. The study aimed to test whether cataloging public T cell receptors could reveal signatures of past pathogen exposure. The study used immunosequencing to profile the T cell repertoires of approximately 640 subjects and linked those repertoires to cytomegalovirus serostatus. A separate validation cohort of approximately 120 different subjects was used in addition to the 666-subject first cohort. The study combined high-throughput TCR immunosequencing, statistical association of individual TCRs with disease status, and machine learning to predict cytomegalovirus infection status. A later analysis re-examined previously published TCR beta repertoires from just over 650 donors and added high-resolution HLA genotyping to investigate patterns of TCR occurrence. Rather than using new phenotypic data, the later analysis identified candidate immune exposures from TCR beta sequences and from how often those sequences occurred across donors. An earlier analysis of about 620 of the donors applied high-throughput TCR beta sequencing to assess whether each TCR beta V gene segment acted as functional or pseudogenic. Alongside the repertoire data, information on donor age, sex, ethnicity and CMV serostatus was compiled. In a later genetic analysis, genome-wide SNP genotypes for about three fifths of the roughly 670 donors were used, and that subset was treated as a discovery cohort. Every discovery cohort repertoire had been produced on one sequencing platform. HLA typing included class I and class II loci at four-digit resolution. The number of typed donors differed by locus: about 629-640 for A, B, C, DRB1 and DQB1; approximately 540 for DQA1; 606 for DPA1; and some 450 for DPB1. A handful of DR-DQ haplotypes were handled as single units for association and clustering because linkage in the cohort was strong. Across approximately 420 genotyped donors of the cohort, an average of about 240,000 unique TCR beta nucleotide sequences per donor were sequenced, and roughly 20% of those sequences were non-productive. On the study overall, not on this receptor specifically: At a false discovery rate of 0.05, a later analysis linked under 20,000 TCR beta sequences to specific HLA alleles. An association between a missense DCLRE1C variant and V-gene and J-gene trimming of TCR beta chains was found in a later genetic analysis and replicated in an independent cohort. A further reported finding was that TCR beta sequences accurately predicted the HLA-A and HLA-B alleles for most subjects in the first cohort. A later genetic analysis reported fewer N-insertions in productive TCRs among donors in an Asian-associated ancestry cluster than the roughly 650-donor mean. Linkage disequilibrium might explain the correlated functional status among segregating V segments, but an unknown experimental factor could not be ruled out. According to a later analysis, most CMV-associated TCR beta chains appeared to be HLA-restricted, and the HLA associations seemed to be driven largely by CMV exposure. It was suggested by the authors that the approach could potentially be generalized to other disease states and immunological phenotypes. In a later analysis, TCR association rates were found to vary across HLA loci, with the most associated TCRs seen for DRB1 alleles and the fewest for HLA-C alleles. Several of the top co-occurrence clusters appeared to be linked to parvovirus B19, influenza, CMV and Epstein-Barr virus, according to a later analysis. Cytomegalovirus status was reported to be diagnosed by the classifier with high specificity and sensitivity in both the original and validation cohorts. Compared with equally common non-associated chains, HLA-associated TCR beta chains in a later analysis were more clonally expanded and had lower generation probabilities. An earlier analysis of 587 of the donors showed that most TCR beta V segments appeared in productive rearrangements either about 87% or about 30% of the time, which broadly matched IMGT annotations. Seventeen rarely observed V segments, including chromosome 9 orphons, were excluded from the earlier analysis of about 600 of the donors because counts were too low. A few of the identified cytomegalovirus-associated TCR beta chains were confirmed in vitro to be specific for cytomegalovirus antigens. The presence/absence analyses assumed that sequencing depth was roughly uniform across donors, and that assumption may not be true. Because the 87-base-pair reads could not distinguish some IMGT-functional V segments, including TRBV6-2 and TRBV6-3, those segments were excluded. When HLA alleles, especially DR and DQ, strongly co-occurred, TCR associations were difficult to assign to individual alleles. The study gave a list of over 150 TCR beta chains associated with cytomegalovirus. Most TCR sequences were observed very rarely across donors, whereas some public TCRs were present in many individuals. For the cohort, immune exposure information was limited to CMV serostatus. Because HLA typing was unavailable for some donors at each locus, only the typed subset was used in association tests. The cohort was sequenced for TCR beta chains only, and without alpha or paired-chain data the features that could be detected were limited. The sequencing pipeline was judged likely to have produced a cluster of highly shared sequence variants as a technical artifact.

Reading from cysteine to phenylalanine, the CDR3 counts 14 amino acids. Of the read, only the CDR3 DNA is kept; its 42 bases are in frame from base 1. V is pared back by 3 bases and J by 6 bases, with 14 bases lying between the germline termini. CDR1 and CDR2 (SGDLS, YYNGEE) derive from the germline V gene. The method was the immunoSEQ multiplex PCR assay. For the multiplex PCR, a mixture combining 60 forward primers for TCR Vbeta segments and 13 reverse primers for TCR Jbeta segments was used. The CDR3 region of rearranged TCR beta genes was amplified from genomic DNA by a multiplex PCR assay. The amplified TCR beta libraries were sequenced on the Illumina HiSeq System as 87-base-pair reads. Per the source publication's procedure: Across the roughly 640 repertoires, a later analysis counted roughly 77 million unique TCR beta chains, around 10 million of which were shared by at least two donors. Raw reads were error-corrected and collapsed into unique sequences with a nearest-neighbor algorithm that merged closely related sequences to remove PCR and sequencing errors. CDR3 sequences were aligned to IMGT reference sequences to assign V, D and J gene segments. For a sequence to be retained, a match of at least six nucleotides was required to both a V gene segment and a J gene segment. A rearrangement counted as productive if the CDR3 had no stop codons and remained in frame with V and J, and every other rearrangement counted as non-productive. CDR3 was defined by IMGT convention, running from the second conserved V-encoded cysteine to the conserved J-encoded phenylalanine. Sequences without an unambiguous match to a single V gene segment were excluded from the earlier analysis of approximately 600 of the donors. An earlier analysis of a few hundred of the donors called V segments functional above 56.7% productive rearrangements and segregating when the between-donor standard deviation exceeded 5%. To diagnose cytomegalovirus status from the catalog of TCR beta chain sequences, a statistical classification framework was built. In a later analysis, V and J genes were assigned by comparing TCR nucleotide sequences against IMGT/GENE-DB human TR gene sequences. In a later analysis, CDR3 sequences and most-parsimonious VDJ recombination scenarios were assigned using the TCRdist pipeline. A later analysis defined each TCR beta chain by its CDR3 amino acid sequence plus V-gene family, and excluded reads lacking a unique V-gene family. To address suspected cross-contamination and a sequencing artifact, a later analysis removed a few hundred highly shared, low-generation-probability nucleotide sequences. A later analysis calculated a clonal expansion index for each public chain from normalized within-repertoire ranks of inferred template counts. In a later analysis, generation probabilities were computed using a VDJ recombination model fitted to out-of-frame rearrangements, and the results were checked against IGoR. A later analysis scored TCR-TCR, TCR-HLA and TCR-CMV co-occurrence with hypergeometric tests, applying a repertoire-size bias correction to TCR pairs. A later analysis estimated false discovery rates by permuting HLA or CMV assignments 20 times. In a later analysis, co-occurring TCRs were grouped using DBSCAN, with TCRdist sequence similarity added in when clustering inside HLA-allele-positive subsets. Repertoires with fewer than 30,000 or more than 120,000 public chains, plus five repertoires with anomalous nucleotide sharing, were excluded from co-occurrence clustering. TCRdb retrieved this table from immuneACCESS and kept in-frame rearrangements only. Not all clones are present; in checked studies, unresolved V genes account for under half, and no reason is known for the remainder. V and J calls and clone size are given by that table; D and trimming were obtained from the DNA. Across this sample there are fewer than 200,000 clones, with 65% to 90% seen only once. Clones ranked in the top ten supply 0.95% to 1.5% of the sample.

The cohort consisted of some 730 healthy bone marrow donors. At the time of sampling, all cohort members were nominally healthy, though unrecorded immune exposures were likely present. The donor was CMV seropositive and was included in the group of 250 to 300 seropositive cohort members. Each donor provided a peripheral blood sample, and peripheral blood mononuclear cells were used for TCR beta sequencing. Genomic DNA extraction from the blood cell samples was performed with the Qiagen DNeasy Blood Extraction Kit. The chain is encoded by TRBV9 joined to TRBJ2-3; the D segment could be TRBD2, given 6 matching bases. The material sequenced was PBMCs. The clonotype was recovered from a girl aged 2 to 9 in good health and CMV-seropositive. The DNA reads as follows: TGTGCCAGCAGCGCACGGACTATTCCTGATACGCAGTATTTT. Its translation reads: CASSARTIPDTQYF.